This T cell receptor beta chain was sequenced for a study of CD8 T cells in ankylosing spondylitis. Libraries for TCR beta were made by quantitative 5'-RACE with molecular barcodes. TCRdb re-called the 5' RACE reads with MiXCR, one entry per CDR3 protein. The repertoire holds about 64,000 distinct CDR3 sequences, with roughly 6.1% as singletons. The table lists this clonotype with a few counts. Its matching antigen is unknown. General study points: It was reported that disease-linked clones were significantly enriched in matched ankylosing spondylitis synovial fluid. Roughly eight highly homologous variants made up a TCR beta motif that seemed to typify ankylosing spondylitis blood.

There are 15 residues in the CDR3. V lost 6 bases, J lost 4 bases, and 6 bases stayed unmatched. Germline CDR1 is SGHRS and CDR2 is YFSETQ. V and J are TRBV5-1 and TRBJ2-5; 13 bases agree with TRBD2. The sequence was obtained from a male donor with ankylosing spondylitis. Sequenced sample: synovial fluid, either unsorted or a sorted T cell fraction (not recorded which). The CDR3 sequence is CASTLGLAGRETQYF. The CDR3 nucleotides read TGCGCCAGCACCCTGGGACTAGCGGGAAGAGAGACCCAGTACTTC.